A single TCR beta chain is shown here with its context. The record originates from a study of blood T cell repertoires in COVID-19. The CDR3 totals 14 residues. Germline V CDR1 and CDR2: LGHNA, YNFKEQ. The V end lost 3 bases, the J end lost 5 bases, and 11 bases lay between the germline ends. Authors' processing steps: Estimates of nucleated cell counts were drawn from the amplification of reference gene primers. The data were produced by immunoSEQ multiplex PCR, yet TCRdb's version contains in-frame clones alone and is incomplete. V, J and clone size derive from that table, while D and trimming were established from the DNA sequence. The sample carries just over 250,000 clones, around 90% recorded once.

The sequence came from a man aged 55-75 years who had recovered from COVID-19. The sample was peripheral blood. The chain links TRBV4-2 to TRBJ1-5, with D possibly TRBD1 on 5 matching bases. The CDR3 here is CASSHSWGDQPQHF. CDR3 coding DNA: TGTGCCAGCAGCCATTCTTGGGGGGATCAGCCCCAGCATTTT.